This T cell receptor (beta chain) is from a study of OX40 agonist ivuxolimab in advanced cancers. General notes on the study: Ivuxolimab, which targeted the costimulatory receptor OX40 (CD134), was an agonistic, fully human IgG2 monoclonal antibody. Intravenous ivuxolimab was administered to patients every 2 weeks at six dose levels: 0.01, 0.1, 0.3, 1.5, 3 and 10 mg/kg. Of the 50 or so patients in dose escalation, some 20 had hepatocellular carcinoma, around 15 had melanoma, 9 had renal cell carcinoma and 9 had head and neck cancer. In the dose-escalation cohort, 65% to 85% of patients were male, and the mean age was 60 years with a range of roughly 20 to 80. Patients were allowed to have had prior anti-PD-1, anti-PD-L1 or anti-CTLA-4 therapy, and more than 35% of the dose-escalation patients had been treated with checkpoint inhibitors. Partial responses were achieved by three dose-escalation patients, of whom one had hepatocellular carcinoma and two had cutaneous melanoma. Peripheral TCRbeta sequencing was intended to test whether TCR sequence diversity was altered and clonal T-cell expansion was caused by ivuxolimab. The paper describes the monotherapy dose-escalation part (N ≈ 52 patients) of the phase I trial of ivuxolimab. Points the paper makes about the study in general: The antigen specificity of the peripheral T cells that underwent clonal expansion was not determined. On average, CD8+ T cells showed more expanded clones than CD4+ T cells after ivuxolimab. At doses of 0.1 to 3.0 mg/kg, clonal expansion of both CD4+ and CD8+ blood T cells was observed from baseline to week 6. Low levels of normalized T-cell clonal expansion were also seen in some nonresponding patients. Partial responders in the 0.1-3.0 mg/kg groups had among the lowest normalized peripheral clonal expansion, especially among CD8+ T cells.

Genomic DNA was isolated from the sorted cells so that the TCRbeta CDR3 region could be sequenced. The immunoSEQ Assay was used for sequencing of TCRbeta CDR3 regions. In TCRdb, the immuneACCESS table is reduced to in-frame sequences with V and J assigned. These tables do not hold every clone; where another copy was compared, an unresolved V gene accounts for under half, and the others remain unexplained. This sample holds about 50,000 clones; 87% were observed only once. The ten largest clones add up to around 0.61% of the sample. Points on this clone: Its binding antigen is unknown. Base qualities are not recorded, but no much larger clone differs from it by a single base.

The CDR3 runs 15 amino acids, cysteine and phenylalanine included. This entry keeps only the CDR3 DNA: 45 bases, framed from base 1. Sequences LNHDA (CDR1) and SQIVND (CDR2) are obtained from the germline V gene (reference sequence). V loses 4 bases of germline sequence and J loses 3 bases, and the interval between the two ends is 15 bases. The trial excluded patients who had a history of autoimmune disease or were on systemic immunosuppression. Peripheral blood for TCR sequencing was collected from all dose cohorts at baseline, on cycle 4 day 1, and on cycle 7 day 1. The samples were taken from a phase I, first-in-human, multicenter, open-label dose-escalation trial of ivuxolimab. Adults with locally advanced or metastatic head and neck squamous cell, hepatocellular, melanoma or renal cell carcinoma were enrolled in the trial. Before TCR sequencing, CD4+ T cells and CD8+ T cells from peripheral blood were sorted into separate populations.

The sequence links TRBV19 to TRBJ1-1, and TRBD1 may be the D gene, going by 6 matching bases. The sequence was collected from an adult with an advanced solid tumor such as melanoma, head and neck, liver or kidney cancer. The sequenced sample was CD4+ or CD8+ T cells sorted from blood, obtained in a trial of the OX40 agonist ivuxolimab. CDR3 reads: CASSTPRNRDTEAFF. The DNA sequence is as follows: TGTGCCAGTAGTACCCCCCGGAACAGGGACACTGAAGCTTTCTTT.